A selection of T cell receptor beta chains follows, all from one sample in a study of breast tumors, draining lymph nodes, adjacent tissues. TCRdb independently ran MiXCR on the multiplex PCR reads; one entry per CDR3 protein. This table holds 5,000 to 7,500 distinct CDR3 sequences, around two fifths found once. Material for sequencing was tumor-adjacent breast tissue. The receptor set was obtained from a female donor with breast cancer. Some clones in this sample may be carry-over from other donors' samples. Each CDR3 is given with its conserved first and last residue. A D gene is named only where the DNA matches it firmly. Clone size is stated in some rows and not others, as once, few, many or a class when expanded.

j_gene,v_gene,abundance,d_gene,CDR3aa,CDR3nt
TRBJ2-2,TRBV7-7,-,TRBD1,CASSKGQGNTGELFF,TGTGCTAGCAGCAAGGGACAGGGGAACACCGGGGAGCTGTTTTTT
TRBJ2-2,TRBV19,once,-,CASTAGPANTGELFF,TGTGCCAGTACGGCGGGACCCGCGAACACCGGGGAGCTGTTTTTT
TRBJ1-5,TRBV15,-,TRBD1,CATSSQGGAYNQPQHF,TGTGCCACCAGCAGCCAGGGGGGGGCCTACAATCAGCCCCAGCATTTT
TRBJ1-5,TRBV12-3/TRBV12-4,many,-,CASSQGGQPQHF,TGTGCCAGCAGTCAAGGGGGGCAGCCCCAGCATTTT
TRBJ2-7,TRBV20-1,medium-sized,TRBD1,CSASNRDRDGEQYF,TGCAGTGCTAGCAACCGGGACAGGGACGGCGAGCAGTACTTC
TRBJ2-5,TRBV20-1,many,TRBD2,CSATQLGLAGVTQYF,TGCAGTGCTACCCAATTGGGGCTAGCGGGAGTGACCCAGTACTTC
TRBJ2-1,TRBV4-2,-,TRBD2,CASTDLAGGEFF,TGTGCCAGCACAGATCTAGCGGGGGGAGAGTTCTTC
TRBJ2-5,TRBV5-6,medium-sized,-,CASSLFQGGETQYF,TGTGCCAGCAGCTTGTTTCAGGGGGGGGAGACCCAGTACTTC
TRBJ2-7,TRBV20-1,-,-,CSAPARFGGDHEQYF,TGCAGTGCACCCGCACGATTTGGAGGGGACCACGAGCAGTACTTC
TRBJ2-1,TRBV30,many,-,CAWSLASNEQFF,TGTGCCTGGAGTTTAGCGTCCAATGAGCAGTTCTTC
TRBJ2-7,TRBV12-3/TRBV12-4,few,-,CASSPGTGTYEQYF,TGTGCCAGCAGTCCCGGGACGGGGACCTACGAGCAGTACTTC
TRBJ2-1,TRBV20-1,-,TRBD2,CSAYRTSGDEQFF,TGCAGTGCTTACCGGACTAGCGGGGATGAGCAGTTCTTC
TRBJ2-1,TRBV6-2/TRBV6-3,many,-,CASSYSNWAATKFNEQFF,TGTGCCAGCAGTTACTCGAATTGGGCCGCAACCAAATTCAATGAGCAGTTCTTC
TRBJ2-2,TRBV19,many,-,CASRHTGELFF,TGTGCCAGTAGGCATACCGGGGAGCTGTTTTTT
TRBJ2-5,TRBV6-6,many,TRBD2,CASSKAGGVAQYF,TGTGCCAGCTCGAAAGCGGGGGGTGTGGCCCAGTACTTC
TRBJ2-1,TRBV12-3/TRBV12-4,once,TRBD1,CASSLYGTGSYNEQFF,TGTGCCAGCAGTTTATATGGGACAGGGTCCTACAATGAGCAGTTCTTC
TRBJ2-7,TRBV13,large,TRBD1,CASSRGGTGEQYF,TGTGCCAGCAGCCGAGGGGGGACAGGGGAGCAGTACTTC